The entry that follows covers one TCR beta chain sequence. What it binds is not known. This sample stems from a study of cytotoxic CD8 clonotypes in ibrutinib-treated CLL. Study-wide findings and caveats: Few clonotypes were public, and these shrank or held steady under treatment. Sustained-remission and progressing patients were not sampled at matched times. Baseline levels of clonality went above those of age-matched healthy donors and moved with circulating CD8+ T-cell counts. Clonality increased with ibrutinib response but returned toward baseline at progression.

Repertoires were generated with immunoSEQ multiplex PCR, while TCRdb's copy carries only in-frame clones and drops some. The table shows about 160,000 clones, with roughly 84% occurring only once. Germline V lookup: CDR1 SGHRS, CDR2 YFSETQ. This CDR3 is 16 amino acids long. Trimming took off 0 bases at V and 0 bases at J, with 10 bases between the two ends. The sequencing used PBMCs, collected at disease progression, from a patient treated with ibrutinib. The clonotype originates from a human donor with chronic lymphocytic leukemia. The gene calls are TRBV5-1 and TRBJ1-3; tentative D call: TRBD1 (5 bases). The CDR3 region is CASSLAGGTSGNTIYF. The CDR3 DNA reads TGCGCCAGCAGCTTGGCCGGCGGGACCTCTGGAAACACCATATATTTT.